This T cell receptor beta chain was sequenced for a study of cytomegalovirus exposure and HLA in healthy donors. General study results and limits: TCR beta chains associated with HLA were, in a later analysis, more clonally expanded than equally common others. There were reportedly fewer N-insertions in an Asian-associated ancestry cluster than the roughly 610-donor mean, in a later analysis. The authors confirmed in vitro that a few CMV-associated chains were specific for CMV antigens. DRB1 had the most TCR associations and HLA-C the fewest, a later analysis found, with rates varying by HLA locus.

Germline V gives CDR1 SGDLS, CDR2 YYNGEE. CDR3 length: 15 residues. The V gene end was trimmed by 4 bases and the J gene end by 3 bases; junction bases not matched to a gene: 7. A note on this clone: Its target is unknown.

It was with 60 Vbeta and 13 Jbeta primers that the PCR ran. Generated by immunoSEQ multiplex PCR, the TCRdb table keeps only in-frame clones and is missing some. The sample lists 150,000 to 200,000 clones, around 86% seen once, with more than 1.5% in the top ten. Specimen: PBMCs. This receptor was identified in a man between 50 and 59 years old in good health and CMV-seronegative. This chain joins TRBV9 and TRBJ2-1, with 7 nucleotides matching TRBD2. CDR3 sequence reads: CASSTGGFNYNEQFF. In nucleotides, the CDR3 is TGTGCCAGCAGCACCGGGGGGTTCAACTACAATGAGCAGTTCTTC.